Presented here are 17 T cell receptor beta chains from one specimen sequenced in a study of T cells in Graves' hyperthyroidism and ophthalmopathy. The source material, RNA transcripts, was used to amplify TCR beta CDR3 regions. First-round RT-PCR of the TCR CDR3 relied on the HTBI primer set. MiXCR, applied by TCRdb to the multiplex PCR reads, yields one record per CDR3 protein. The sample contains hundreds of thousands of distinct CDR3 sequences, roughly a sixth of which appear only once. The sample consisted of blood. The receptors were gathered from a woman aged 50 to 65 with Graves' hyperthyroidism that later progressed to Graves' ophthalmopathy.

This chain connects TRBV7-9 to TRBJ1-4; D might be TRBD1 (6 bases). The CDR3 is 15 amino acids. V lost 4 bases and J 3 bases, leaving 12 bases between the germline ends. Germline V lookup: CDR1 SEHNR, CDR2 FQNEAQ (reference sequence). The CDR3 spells CASSSQGPPNEKLFF. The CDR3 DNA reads TGTGCCAGCAGCTCGCAGGGGCCGCCTAATGAAAAACTGTTTTTT.

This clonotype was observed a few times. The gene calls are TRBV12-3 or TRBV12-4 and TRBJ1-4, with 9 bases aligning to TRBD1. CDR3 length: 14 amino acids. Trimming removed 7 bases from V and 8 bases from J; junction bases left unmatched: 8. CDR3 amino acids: CASKPGTGYEKLFF. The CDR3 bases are TGTGCCAGCAAACCAGGGACAGGGTACGAAAAACTGTTTTTT.

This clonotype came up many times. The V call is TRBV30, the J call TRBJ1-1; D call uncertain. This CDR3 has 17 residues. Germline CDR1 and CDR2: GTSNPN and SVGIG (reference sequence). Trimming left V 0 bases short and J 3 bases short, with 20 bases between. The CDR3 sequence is CAWSVSREADGHTEAFF. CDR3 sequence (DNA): TGTGCCTGGAGTGTCTCCCGGGAGGCAGATGGGCACACTGAAGCTTTCTTT.

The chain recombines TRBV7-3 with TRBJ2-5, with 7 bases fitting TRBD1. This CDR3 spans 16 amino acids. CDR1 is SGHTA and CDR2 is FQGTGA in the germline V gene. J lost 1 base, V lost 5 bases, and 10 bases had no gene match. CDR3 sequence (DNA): TGTGCCAGCAGCATCGATGGAAGGGGGCTCCAAGAGACCCAGTACTTC. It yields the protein CASSIDGRGLQETQYF.

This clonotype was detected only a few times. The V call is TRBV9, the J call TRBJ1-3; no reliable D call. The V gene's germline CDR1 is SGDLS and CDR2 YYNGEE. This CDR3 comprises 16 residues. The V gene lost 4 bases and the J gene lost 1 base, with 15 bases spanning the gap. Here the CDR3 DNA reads TGTGCCAGCAGCCCCTCCTCCGCGGGGTCTGGAAACACCATATATTTT. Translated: CASSPSSAGSGNTIYF.

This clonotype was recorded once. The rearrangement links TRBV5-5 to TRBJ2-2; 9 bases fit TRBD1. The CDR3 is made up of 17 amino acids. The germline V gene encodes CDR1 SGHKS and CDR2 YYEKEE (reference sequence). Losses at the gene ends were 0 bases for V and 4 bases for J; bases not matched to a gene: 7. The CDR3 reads CASSLEPPGQGTGELFF. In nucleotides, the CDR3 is TGTGCCAGCAGCTTGGAGCCACCGGGACAGGGCACCGGGGAGCTGTTTTTT.

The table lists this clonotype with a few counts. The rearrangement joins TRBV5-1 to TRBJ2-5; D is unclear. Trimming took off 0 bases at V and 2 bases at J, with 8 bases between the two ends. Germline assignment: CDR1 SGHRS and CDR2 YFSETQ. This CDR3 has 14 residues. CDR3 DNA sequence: TGCGCCAGCAGCTTGGACCCACAACAAGAGACCCAGTACTTC. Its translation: CASSLDPQQETQYF. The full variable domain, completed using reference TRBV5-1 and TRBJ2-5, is KAGVTQTPRYLIKTRGQQVTLSCSPISGHRSVSWYQQTPGQGLQFLFEYFSETQRNKGNFPGRFSGRQFSNSRSEMNVSTLELGDSALYLCASSLDPQQETQYFGPGTRLLVL.

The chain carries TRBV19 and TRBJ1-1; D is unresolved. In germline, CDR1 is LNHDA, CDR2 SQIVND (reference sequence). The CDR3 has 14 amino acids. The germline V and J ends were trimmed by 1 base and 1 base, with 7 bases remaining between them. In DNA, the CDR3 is TGTGCCAGTAGTATAGTTCGGAAGAACACTGAAGCTTTCTTT. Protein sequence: CASSIVRKNTEAFF.

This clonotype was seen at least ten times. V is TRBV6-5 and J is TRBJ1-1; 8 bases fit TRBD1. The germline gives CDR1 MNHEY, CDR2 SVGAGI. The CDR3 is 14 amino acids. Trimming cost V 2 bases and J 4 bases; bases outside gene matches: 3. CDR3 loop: CASSYTGQGTEAFF. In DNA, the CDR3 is TGTGCCAGCAGTTACACTGGACAGGGCACTGAAGCTTTCTTT.

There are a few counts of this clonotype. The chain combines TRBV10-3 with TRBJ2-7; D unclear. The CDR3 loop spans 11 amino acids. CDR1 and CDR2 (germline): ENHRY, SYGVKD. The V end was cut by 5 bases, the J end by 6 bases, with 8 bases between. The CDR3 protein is CAISLATEQYF. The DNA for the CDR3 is TGTGCCATCAGTTTAGCAACCGAGCAGTACTTC.

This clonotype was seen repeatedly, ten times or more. CDR3 loop: CSARVRTTDNEQFF. DNA of the CDR3: TGCAGTGCTAGAGTTAGGACGACAGACAATGAGCAGTTCTTC. V and J are TRBV20-1 and TRBJ2-1, with a possible D match to TRBD1 (5 bases). Trimming removed 1 base at V and 5 bases at J, with 12 bases between. Germline assignment: CDR1 DFQATT and CDR2 SNEGSKA (reference sequence). The CDR3 sequence is 14 residues long.

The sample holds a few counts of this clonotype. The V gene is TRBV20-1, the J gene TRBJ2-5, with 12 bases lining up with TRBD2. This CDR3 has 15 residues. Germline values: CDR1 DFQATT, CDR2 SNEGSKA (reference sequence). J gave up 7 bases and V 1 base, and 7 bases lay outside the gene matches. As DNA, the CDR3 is TGCAGTGCTAGAGGGCTAGCGGGGGGGCGGGGGACCCAGTACTTC. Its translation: CSARGLAGGRGTQYF.

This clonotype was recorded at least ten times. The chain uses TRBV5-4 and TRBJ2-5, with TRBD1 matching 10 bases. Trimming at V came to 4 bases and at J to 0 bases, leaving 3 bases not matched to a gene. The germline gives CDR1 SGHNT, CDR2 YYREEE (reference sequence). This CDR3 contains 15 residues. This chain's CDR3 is CASSGTGVYQETQYF. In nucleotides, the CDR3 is TGTGCCAGCAGCGGGACAGGGGTATACCAAGAGACCCAGTACTTC.

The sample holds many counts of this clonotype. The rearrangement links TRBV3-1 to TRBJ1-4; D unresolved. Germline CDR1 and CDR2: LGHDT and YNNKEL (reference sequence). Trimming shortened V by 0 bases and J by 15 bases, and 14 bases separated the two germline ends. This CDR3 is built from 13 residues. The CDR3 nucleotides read TGTGCCAGCAGCCAAGAATCCCGGACCCGGGTGTTTTTT. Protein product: CASSQESRTRVFF.

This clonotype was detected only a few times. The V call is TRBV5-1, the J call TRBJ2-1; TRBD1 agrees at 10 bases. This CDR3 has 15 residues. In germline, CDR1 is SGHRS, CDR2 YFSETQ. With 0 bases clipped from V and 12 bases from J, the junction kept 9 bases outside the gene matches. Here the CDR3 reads CASSLVGQGFHGQFF. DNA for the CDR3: TGCGCCAGCAGCTTGGTGGGACAGGGGTTTCATGGGCAGTTCTTC.

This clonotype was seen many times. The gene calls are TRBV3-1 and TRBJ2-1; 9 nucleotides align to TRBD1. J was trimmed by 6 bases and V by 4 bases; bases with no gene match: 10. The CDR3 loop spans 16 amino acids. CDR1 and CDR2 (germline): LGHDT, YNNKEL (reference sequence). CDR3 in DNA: TGTGCCAGCAGCCCCCAATCCTGGACAGGGGCCAATGAGCAGTTCTTC. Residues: CASSPQSWTGANEQFF.

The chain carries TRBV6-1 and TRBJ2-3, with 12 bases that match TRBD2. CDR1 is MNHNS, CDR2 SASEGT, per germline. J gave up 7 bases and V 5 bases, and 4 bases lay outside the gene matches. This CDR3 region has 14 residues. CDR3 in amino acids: CASSRRTSGNTQYF. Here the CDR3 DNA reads TGTGCCAGCAGTCGACGGACTAGCGGGAATACGCAGTATTTT.